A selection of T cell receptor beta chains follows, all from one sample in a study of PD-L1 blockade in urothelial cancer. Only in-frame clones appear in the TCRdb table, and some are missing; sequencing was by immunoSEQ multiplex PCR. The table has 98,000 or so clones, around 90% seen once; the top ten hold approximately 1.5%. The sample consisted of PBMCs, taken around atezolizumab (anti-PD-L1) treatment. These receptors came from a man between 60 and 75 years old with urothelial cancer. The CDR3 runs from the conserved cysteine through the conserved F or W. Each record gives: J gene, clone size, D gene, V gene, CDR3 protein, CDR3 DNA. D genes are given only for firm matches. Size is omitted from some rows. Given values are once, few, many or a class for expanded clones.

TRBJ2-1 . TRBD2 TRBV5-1 CASSLRTSGSGNEQFF TGCGCCAGCAGCTTAAGGACTAGCGGGAGTGGTAATGAGCAGTTCTTC
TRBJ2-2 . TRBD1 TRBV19 CASRPGQGLFANTGELFF TGTGCCAGTAGACCGGGACAGGGGTTATTCGCGAACACCGGGGAGCTGTTTTTT
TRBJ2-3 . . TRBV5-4 CASGPRADASTDTQYF TGTGCCAGCGGTCCCCGAGCCGATGCTAGCACAGATACGCAGTATTTT
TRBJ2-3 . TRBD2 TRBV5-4 CASGGTSGGPGADTQYF TGTGCCAGCGGGGGGACTAGCGGGGGCCCGGGGGCAGATACGCAGTATTTT
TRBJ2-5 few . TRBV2 CASNIQGAQETQYF TGTGCCAGCAATATACAGGGAGCCCAAGAGACCCAGTACTTC
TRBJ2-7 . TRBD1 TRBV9 CASSAGQGEGYEQYF TGTGCCAGCAGCGCGGGACAGGGAGAAGGCTACGAGCAGTACTTC
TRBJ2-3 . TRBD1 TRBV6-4 CASGLSGTGGADTQYF TGTGCCAGCGGCCTCTCCGGGACAGGGGGCGCAGATACGCAGTATTTT
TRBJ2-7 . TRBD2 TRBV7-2 CASSTSGRADEQYF TGTGCCAGCAGCACTAGCGGGAGGGCGGACGAGCAGTACTTC
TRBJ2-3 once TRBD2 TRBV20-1 CSVEREGLGYF TGCAGTGTGGAGCGGGAGGGCCTTGGGTATTTT
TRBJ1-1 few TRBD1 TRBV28 CASSTRQGTKAEAFF TGTGCCAGCAGTACTAGACAGGGGACGAAGGCTGAAGCTTTCTTT
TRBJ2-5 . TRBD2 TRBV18 CASSPLRRLAEKQETQYF TGTGCCAGCTCACCGCTTCGGAGACTAGCGGAGAAACAAGAGACCCAGTACTTC
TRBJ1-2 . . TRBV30 CAWGDRNSNYGYTF TGTGCCTGGGGAGACAGGAATTCTAACTATGGCTACACCTTC
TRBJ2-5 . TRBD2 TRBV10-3 CAISEPLAGVETQYF TGTGCCATCAGTGAGCCGTTAGCGGGAGTGGAGACCCAGTACTTC
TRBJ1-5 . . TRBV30 CAWSADRNQPQHF TGTGCCTGGAGTGCAGACAGGAATCAGCCCCAGCATTTT
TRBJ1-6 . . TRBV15 CATSRDSKASPLHF TGTGCCACCAGCAGAGATAGCAAGGCGTCACCCCTCCACTTT
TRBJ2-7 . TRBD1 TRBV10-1 CASSVQGAHEQYF TGCGCCAGCAGTGTCCAGGGGGCCCACGAGCAGTACTTC
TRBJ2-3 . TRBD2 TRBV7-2 CASSLSSVGGYVQYF TGTGCCAGCAGCTTAAGTTCGGTCGGGGGGTACGTGCAGTATTTT
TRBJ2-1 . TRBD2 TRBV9 CASSVGGSSGSYEQFF TGTGCCAGCAGCGTAGGGGGGTCTAGCGGGAGTTATGAGCAGTTCTTC
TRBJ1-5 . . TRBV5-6 CASSLARGPQHF TGTGCCAGCAGCTTGGCCAGGGGTCCCCAGCATTTT
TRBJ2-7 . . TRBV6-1 CASSEATGLFYEQYF TGTGCCAGCAGTGAAGCAACAGGGCTATTCTACGAGCAGTACTTC
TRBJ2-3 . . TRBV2 CASKRLLTDTQYF TGTGCCAGCAAGCGACTCCTCACAGATACGCAGTATTTT
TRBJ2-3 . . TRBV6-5 CASSDSAADTQYF TGTGCCAGCAGTGACTCAGCGGCAGATACGCAGTATTTT
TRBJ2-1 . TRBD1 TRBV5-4 CASSYFGTGEYNEQFF TGTGCCAGCAGCTATTTCGGGACAGGGGAATACAATGAGCAGTTCTTC
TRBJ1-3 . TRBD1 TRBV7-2 CASSSGQIFGNTIYF TGTGCCAGCAGCTCGGGACAGATCTTTGGAAACACCATATATTTT
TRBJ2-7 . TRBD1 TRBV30 CAWRAGTGDHEQYF TGTGCCTGGAGGGCCGGGACAGGGGACCACGAGCAGTACTTC
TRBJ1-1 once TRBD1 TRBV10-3 CAIRGTGGFLNTEAFF TGTGCCATCAGGGGGACAGGGGGTTTTTTGAACACTGAAGCTTTCTTT
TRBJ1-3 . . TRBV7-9 CASSREALSSGNTIYF TGTGCCAGCAGTCGAGAGGCCCTCTCCTCTGGAAACACCATATATTTT
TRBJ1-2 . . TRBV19 CASSRPTPPRLYGYTF TGTGCCAGTAGTCGTCCAACTCCTCCGCGACTCTATGGCTACACCTTC
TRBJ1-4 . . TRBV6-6 CASSEQQGSNEKLFF TGTGCCAGCAGCGAACAACAGGGCTCTAATGAAAAACTGTTTTTT
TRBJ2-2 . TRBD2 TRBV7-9 CASSSGLAVTGELFF TGTGCCAGCAGCTCGGGACTAGCGGTAACCGGGGAGCTGTTTTTT
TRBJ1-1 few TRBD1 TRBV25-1 CASSEVDRGDTEAFF TGTGCCAGCAGTGAGGTAGACAGGGGGGACACTGAAGCTTTCTTT